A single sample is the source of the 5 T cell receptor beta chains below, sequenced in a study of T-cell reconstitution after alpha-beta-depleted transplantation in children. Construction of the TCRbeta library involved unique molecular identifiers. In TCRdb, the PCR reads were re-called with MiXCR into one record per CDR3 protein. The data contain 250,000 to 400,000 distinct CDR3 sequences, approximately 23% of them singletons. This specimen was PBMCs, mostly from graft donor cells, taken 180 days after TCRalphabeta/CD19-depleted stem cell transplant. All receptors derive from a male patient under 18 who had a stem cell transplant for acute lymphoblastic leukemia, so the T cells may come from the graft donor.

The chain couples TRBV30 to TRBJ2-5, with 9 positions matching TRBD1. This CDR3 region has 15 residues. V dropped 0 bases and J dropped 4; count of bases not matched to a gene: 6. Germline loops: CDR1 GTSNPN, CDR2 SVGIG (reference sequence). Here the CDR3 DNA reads TGTGCCTGGAGTGTAGGGACAGGGCCGGGAGAGACCCAGTACTTC. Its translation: CAWSVGTGPGETQYF. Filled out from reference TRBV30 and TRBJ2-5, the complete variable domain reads SQTIHQWPATLVQPVGSPLSLECTVEGTSNPNLYWYRQAAGRGLQLLFYSVGIGQISSEVPQNLSASRPQDRQFILSSKKLLLSDSGFYLCAWSVGTGPGETQYFGPGTRLLVL.

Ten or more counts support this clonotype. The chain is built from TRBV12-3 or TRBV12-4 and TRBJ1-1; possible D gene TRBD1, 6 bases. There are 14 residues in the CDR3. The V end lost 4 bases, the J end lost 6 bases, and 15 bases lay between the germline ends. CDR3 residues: CASSSKTGNPEAFF. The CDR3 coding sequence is TGTGCCAGCAGTTCAAAGACAGGCAACCCTGAAGCTTTCTTT.

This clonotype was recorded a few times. CDR3 region: CASQGGNNQPQHF. The CDR3 DNA follows: TGTGCCAGCCAGGGGGGTAACAATCAGCCCCAGCATTTT. V usage is TRBV18 and J usage is TRBJ1-5; TRBD1 matches at 7 bases. CDR3 length: 13 residues. V shed 8 bases and J 3 bases; nucleotides not matched to a gene: 4. The V gene's germline CDR1 is KGHSH and CDR2 LQKENI.

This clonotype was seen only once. DNA for the CDR3: TGTGCCAGCACGGCCGGCGGGAGACTCTCCTACGAGCAGTACTTC. This gives the protein CASTAGGRLSYEQYF. The V and J genes are TRBV12-3 or TRBV12-4 and TRBJ2-7, with 7 bases that match TRBD2. The V segment lost 7 bases and the J segment 0 bases; nucleotides outside the gene matches: 9. This CDR3 is 15 amino acids long.

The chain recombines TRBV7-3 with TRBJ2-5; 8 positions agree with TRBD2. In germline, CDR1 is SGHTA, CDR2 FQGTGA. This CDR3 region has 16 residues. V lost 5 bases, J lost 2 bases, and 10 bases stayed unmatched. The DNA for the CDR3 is TGTGCCAGCAGCCCCCTAGCGGGTGCACCACAAGAGACCCAGTACTTC. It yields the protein CASSPLAGAPQETQYF.